This TCR beta chain was observed in a study of blood T cell repertoires in COVID-19. Across the study: Specimens from acute and convalescent COVID-19 originated in the United States, Italy and Spain. PBMCs, B-cell-depleted T cells, or T cells were the source of the cDNA or gDNA that made up the material.

The CDR3 totals 16 residues. Trimming removed 2 bases at V and 0 bases at J, with 13 bases between. Germline CDR1 is MNHEY and CDR2 is SVGAGI. Authors' analysis steps: Using reference gene primer amplification, nucleated cell counts were estimated. Data came from immunoSEQ multiplex PCR; TCRdb stores just in-frame clones and leaves some out. That table supplies the V and J calls and clone size; D and trimming were determined from the DNA. The sample shows a few hundred thousand clones, roughly nine tenths of them seen only once. Sequenced sample: peripheral blood. The rearrangement joins TRBV6-5 to TRBJ1-1; no firm D call. This receptor was taken from a woman in her fifties or sixties with acute or convalescent COVID-19. Here the CDR3 reads CASSYRYPIMNTEAFF. CDR3 sequence (DNA): TGTGCCAGCAGTTACCGGTATCCGATTATGAACACTGAAGCTTTCTTT.